The source of this TCR beta chain is a study of T cells in Graves' hyperthyroidism and ophthalmopathy. This clonotype turned up a few times. The target antigen is unknown. Overall study findings and caveats: In validation, the model predicted ophthalmopathy. These predictions came a median roughly seven months before onset. Appearing also in blood were most of the thyroid clonotypes expanded above 0.001.

The germline CDR1 and CDR2 sequences are KGHDR and SFDVKD. The CDR3 length is 15 residues. V lost 3 bases and J lost 4; bases outside the gene matches: 1. Regions amplified from RNA transcripts were the TCR beta CDR3 regions. Primed by the HTBI set, a first-round RT-PCR was run on the TCR CDR3. MiXCR, applied by TCRdb to the multiplex PCR reads, yields one record per CDR3 protein. The table lists a few hundred thousand distinct CDR3 sequences, approximately 25% of them singletons. Stable disease denoted Graves' hyperthyroidism without ophthalmopathy progression within 18 months. Sequenced input: blood. The chain has TRBV24-1 and TRBJ2-1; the match to TRBD2 covers 11 bases. The TCR comes from a man aged 50 or older with Graves' hyperthyroidism. Here the CDR3 DNA reads TGTGCCACCAGTGATCGGACTAGCGGGTACAATGAGCAGTTCTTC. Translating it yields CATSDRTSGYNEQFF.